This T cell receptor beta chain emerged from a study of cytomegalovirus exposure and HLA in healthy donors. Study background: HLA-typed donors were the source of approximately 80 million unique TCRs held in an early data release.

60 Vbeta and 13 Jbeta primers were used in PCR. Clones were read by immunoSEQ multiplex PCR, and TCRdb kept only the in-frame ones, dropping some. The sample lists tens of thousands of clones, around 64% seen once, with about a fifth in the top ten. Healthy donors of bone marrow made up the group. Donors were ostensibly healthy at sampling, although undocumented immune exposures were probable. This CDR3 has 16 amino acids. Trimming cost V 6 bases and J 5 bases; bases outside gene matches: 10. CDR1 ENHRY and CDR2 SYGVKD come from the germline V gene. The sample consisted of PBMCs. The rearrangement links TRBV10-3 to TRBJ2-2; 9 positions agree with TRBD1. The source of this sequence is a man aged 40-55 years in good health and CMV-seropositive. The CDR3 region has the DNA TGTGCCATCAGCCGGGACAGGGATGGAAGGACCGGGGAGCTGTTTTTT. It encodes CAISRDRDGRTGELFF.